The rows below give T cell receptor beta chains drawn from one sample of a study of cytomegalovirus exposure and HLA in healthy donors. Only in-frame clones appear in the TCRdb table, and some are missing; sequencing was by immunoSEQ multiplex PCR. The table includes around 190,000 clones, about four fifths detected once. The sample consisted of PBMCs. The source is a female donor in good health and CMV-seronegative. Each CDR3 is given with its conserved first and last residue. The D gene is left open where the match is weak. Size is stated for part of the rows, as once, few or many counts, or as a class when the clone is expanded.

J gene,clone size,V gene,D gene,CDR3 DNA,CDR3 protein
TRBJ1-6,-,TRBV9,-,TGTGCCAGCAGCGCAGGCTTTAATTCACCCCTCCACTTT,CASSAGFNSPLHF
TRBJ2-7,-,TRBV30,-,TGTGCCTGGAGAGGTAGCGGACTCTCCTACGAGCAGTACTTC,CAWRGSGLSYEQYF
TRBJ2-3,-,TRBV9,-,TGTGCCAGCAGCCCAACTTCCAGGGTTAGCACAGATACGCAGTATTTT,CASSPTSRVSTDTQYF
TRBJ2-2,-,TRBV30,-,TGTGCCTGGAGTTTGAGGCCCGAGGCGGGGGAGCTGTTTTTT,CAWSLRPEAGELFF
TRBJ1-4,-,TRBV19,TRBD1,TGTGCCAGTTCCCCGGGACAGCCTCTTTCAGATGGGACTTTT,CASSPGQPLSDGTF
TRBJ2-7,-,TRBV19,-,TGTGCCAGTAGAAAATACTACTACGAGCAGTACTTC,CASRKYYYEQYF
TRBJ2-5,few,TRBV7-2,TRBD2,TGTGCCAGCAGCTCGCGGGGGGGGACCCAGTACTTC,CASSSRGGTQYF
TRBJ2-3,-,TRBV9,TRBD2,TGTGCCAGCAGCCTCCCGACTAGCGGGGGGGAAGGGGTAGATACGCAGTATTTT,CASSLPTSGGEGVDTQYF
TRBJ2-7,-,TRBV30,-,TGTGCCTGGAGCAACCCCTCCTACGAGCAGTACTTC,CAWSNPSYEQYF
TRBJ1-2,once,TRBV19,-,TGTGCCAGTAGACTGTCACTGGGAGGTGGCTACACCTTC,CASRLSLGGGYTF
TRBJ2-3,few,TRBV13,-,TGTGCCAGCAGCTTAGAAGGACTAAGTTTAGACACAGATACGCAGTATTTT,CASSLEGLSLDTDTQYF
TRBJ1-1,once,TRBV10-1,-,TGCGCCAGCAGTGAATGGACGTGGGAGGGTCAGACTGAAGCTTTCTTT,CASSEWTWEGQTEAFF
TRBJ2-7,-,TRBV7-9,TRBD2,TGTTCCAGCAGCTTGTGGAAGCGGGAAACCTACGAGCAGTACTTC,CSSSLWKRETYEQYF
TRBJ2-7,-,TRBV7-9,-,TGTGCCAGCAGCTTGGGCCCAGGAGGCTACGAGCAGTACTTC,CASSLGPGGYEQYF
TRBJ1-5,once,TRBV19,-,TGTGCCAGTAGTATACCTTATAGCAATCAGCCCCAGCATTTT,CASSIPYSNQPQHF
TRBJ1-2,-,TRBV28,-,TGTGCCAGCAGTTTAATAGCTGGCTATGGCTACACCTTC,CASSLIAGYGYTF
TRBJ2-7,-,TRBV5-1,TRBD2,TGCGCCAGCAGCTTGGCCATGACTAGCGGGAGTGTACTACTAGGCTCCTACGAGCAGTACTTC,CASSLAMTSGSVLLGSYEQYF
TRBJ1-4,-,TRBV6-6,-,TGTGCCAGCAGATTACAGGGCTCAAATGAAAAACTGTTTTTT,CASRLQGSNEKLFF
TRBJ2-1,-,TRBV4-2,TRBD1,TGTGCCAGCAGCCAACCACCGGGACAGGGGGCTACCCTACAGTTCTTC,CASSQPPGQGATLQFF
TRBJ1-5,-,TRBV5-1,TRBD1,TGCGCCAGCAGCCCGGGACAGGGAACCAATCAGCCCCAGCATTTT,CASSPGQGTNQPQHF
TRBJ2-5,few,TRBV19,-,TGTGCCAGTAGTGGGCGAGACAGGGCCGGGGGAGAGACCCAGTACTTC,CASSGRDRAGGETQYF
TRBJ2-7,-,TRBV5-1,TRBD2,TGCGCCAGCAGCTTGTCTAGCGGGAGCGAGCAGTACTTC,CASSLSSGSEQYF
TRBJ2-7,-,TRBV13,-,TGTGCCAGCAGTAGCAGAGTCTGGGACAACTCCTACGAGCAGTACTTC,CASSSRVWDNSYEQYF
TRBJ2-5,once,TRBV10-3,-,TGTGCCATCAGTGTCGAGGCAGTAGAGACCCAGTACTTC,CAISVEAVETQYF
TRBJ2-1,-,TRBV25-1,TRBD2,TGTGCCAGCAGTGGGGGACTAGCGCACTACTCCTACAATGAGCAGTTCTTC,CASSGGLAHYSYNEQFF
TRBJ1-1,-,TRBV5-1,-,TGCGCCAGCAGCTTTGGACAAACTTTTGAAGCTTTCTTT,CASSFGQTFEAFF
TRBJ1-5,-,TRBV6-6,-,TGTGCCAGCACGGAGGGTTGGAGCAATCAGCCCCAGCATTTT,CASTEGWSNQPQHF
TRBJ1-5,-,TRBV6-6,-,TGTGCCAGCAGTCTACAGGAGGCGGGGGATCAGCCCCAGCATTTT,CASSLQEAGDQPQHF
TRBJ1-5,-,TRBV6-6,-,TGTGCCAGCAGTAAAGACGGGAATCAGCCCCAGCATTTT,CASSKDGNQPQHF
TRBJ2-7,-,TRBV10-2,TRBD1,TGCGCCAGCAGTGCGATTCCGGGACAGGGATTGAACGAGCAGTACTTC,CASSAIPGQGLNEQYF
TRBJ2-7,-,TRBV19,TRBD1,TGTGCCGGTAGCGGCCGGACAGGGGTCTCCTACGAGCAGTACTTC,CAGSGRTGVSYEQYF
TRBJ2-5,-,TRBV5-1,-,TGCGCCAGCAGCTCCTATTTAGTCGGAGATTGGCAAGAGGCCCAGTACTTC,CASSSYLVGDWQEAQYF
TRBJ2-5,-,TRBV9,-,TGTGCCAGCAGCGTAGCTGGCAGGGGAGAGACCCAGTACTTC,CASSVAGRGETQYF
TRBJ1-1,-,TRBV9,-,TGTGCCAGCAGCGCAAGGACATATAACACTGAAGCTTTCTTT,CASSARTYNTEAFF
TRBJ1-5,-,TRBV2,TRBD1,TGTGCCAGCAGTGGGACAGGGGATCAGCCCCAGCATTTT,CASSGTGDQPQHF
TRBJ1-5,once,TRBV7-8,-,TGTGCCAGCAGCCCGTTGGGAGGCGGTTTGCAGCCCCAGCATTTT,CASSPLGGGLQPQHF
TRBJ1-1,-,TRBV27,TRBD1,TGTGCCAGCAGTCCACTGGTGACAGGGGAGAACACTGAAGCTTTCTTT,CASSPLVTGENTEAFF
TRBJ1-3,-,TRBV19,TRBD1,TGTGCCAGTAGGTCAGGAACAGGGGCCGCATCCTCTGGAAACACCATATATTTT,CASRSGTGAASSGNTIYF
TRBJ1-2,few,TRBV30,-,TGTGCCTGGAACGTACGGTATGGCTACACCTTC,CAWNVRYGYTF
TRBJ1-2,few,TRBV6-6,-,TGTGCCAGCAGTTCCCCAGGGTTATTTTGGGGCTACACCTTC,CASSSPGLFWGYTF
TRBJ1-2,-,TRBV5-4,-,TGTGCCAGCTCGCTACTAGGGGGGGGCTATGGCTACACCTTC,CASSLLGGGYGYTF
TRBJ1-6,-,TRBV11-2,TRBD1,TGTGCCAGCAGCCTTTGGGCAGGGGGATCCTATAATTCACCCCTCCACTTT,CASSLWAGGSYNSPLHF
TRBJ1-3,-,TRBV7-9,TRBD1,TGTGCCAGCAGCACTGGACAGGGTACCCTCTCTGGAAACACCATATATTTT,CASSTGQGTLSGNTIYF
TRBJ1-5,-,TRBV19,TRBD1,TGTGCCAGTAGTCTGCGGACAGGGCGGGAGCCCCAGCATTTT,CASSLRTGREPQHF
TRBJ2-1,-,TRBV28,TRBD1,TGTGCCAGCAGTATAATACTCGACAGGGGGTATACCGATGAGCAGTTCTTC,CASSIILDRGYTDEQFF